These 13 T cell receptor beta chains share one sample of origin, sequenced in a study of CD8+CD57+ T cells in acquired aplastic anemia. According to the study, genomic DNA was the template for TCR beta VDJ and CDR3 profiling. TCRdb redid the calling of the reads with MiXCR, one entry per CDR3 protein. The sample lists under 200,000 distinct CDR3 sequences; 71% were seen once. Selection for sequencing was limited to patients who had shown CD8+CD57+ cell expansion by flow cytometry. Sequenced: sorted CD4+, CD8+, or CD8+CD57+ T cells (not recorded which) from PBMCs. Every receptor here comes from a human donor with aplastic anemia.

The chain is built from TRBV7-2 and TRBJ2-7; the match to TRBD2 covers 10 bases. V lost 3 bases and J lost 5; bases outside the gene matches: 7. CDR1 is SGHTA, CDR2 FQGNSA, per germline. The CDR3 length is 15 residues. The CDR3 region is CASSFGERGGHEQYF. The CDR3 coding sequence is TGTGCCAGCAGCTTTGGGGAGCGGGGGGGCCACGAGCAGTACTTC.

The chain joins TRBV7-2 to TRBJ2-1, with D hard to call. V was pared by 5 bases and J by 8 bases, with 7 bases between. CDR1 is SGHTA, CDR2 FQGNSA, per germline. This CDR3 is 11 amino acids long. This chain's CDR3 is CASSPGDEQFF. In nucleotides, the CDR3 is TGTGCCAGCAGCCCCGGCGATGAGCAGTTCTTC.

The chain employs TRBV5-6 and TRBJ2-7, with D unclear. Germline-derived CDR1 and CDR2 are SGHDT and YYEEEE. Trimming removed 1 base at V and 0 bases at J, with 5 bases between. The CDR3 is 13 amino acids. This CDR3 is CASSLQSSYEQYF. CDR3 DNA sequence: TGTGCCAGCAGCTTGCAGAGCTCCTACGAGCAGTACTTC.

This clonotype was seen once. V gene TRBV20-1 combines with J gene TRBJ2-2, with a possible D match to TRBD2 (6 bases). V shed 2 bases and J shed 5 bases, with 18 bases lying between them. Germline V lookup: CDR1 DFQATT, CDR2 SNEGSKA (reference sequence). The CDR3 is made up of 16 amino acids. CDR3 sequence reads: CSARPSRRGKTGELFF. CDR3 coding DNA: TGCAGTGCTAGACCCTCGAGGAGGGGAAAGACCGGGGAGCTGTTTTTT.

This clonotype was detected only once. The V gene is TRBV5-4, the J gene TRBJ2-3; no clear D gene. The V and J ends lost 3 bases and 0 bases respectively, with 5 bases between them. CDR1 is SGHNT and CDR2 is YYREEE in the germline V gene (reference sequence). This CDR3 is 13 amino acids long. The CDR3 region is CASSWLSTDTQYF. CDR3 DNA sequence: TGTGCCAGCAGCTGGCTCAGCACAGATACGCAGTATTTT.

The chain recombines TRBV9 with TRBJ2-2, with 9 bases fitting TRBD1. The CDR3 is 15 residues long. V dropped 3 bases and J dropped 5; count of bases not matched to a gene: 5. CDR1 is SGDLS, CDR2 YYNGEE, per germline. Written as DNA, the CDR3 is TGTGCCAGCAGCGCCGGGACAGGGAGGACCGGGGAGCTGTTTTTT. The encoded protein is CASSAGTGRTGELFF. Using reference TRBV9 and TRBJ2-2 for the parts outside the CDR3, the full variable domain is DSGVTQTPKHLITATGQRVTLRCSPRSGDLSVYWYQQSLDQGLQFLIQYYNGEERAKGNILERFSAQQFPDLHSELNLSSLELGDSALYFCASSAGTGRTGELFFGEGSRLTVL.

As regards this clonotype: This sequence may be a read error, since a much larger clone differs from it by one base. The chain is built from TRBV20-1 and TRBJ1-1, with a possible D match to TRBD1 (5 bases). V lost 4 bases to trimming and J lost 3 bases, with 18 bases between them. CDR1 and CDR2 from the germline V gene are DFQATT and SNEGSKA (reference sequence). The CDR3 spans 15 residues. CDR3 sequence reads: CSAKGVGAGDTEAFF. The CDR3 DNA follows: TGCAGTGCTAAGGGTGTCGGGGCTGGGGACACTGAAGCTTTCTTT.

The V and J genes are TRBV10-1 and TRBJ2-5; D may be TRBD1 (6 bases). Trimming removed 3 bases at V and 5 bases at J, with 16 bases between. Per germline, CDR1 WNHNN and CDR2 SYGVQD (reference sequence). The CDR3 loop spans 15 amino acids. CDR3: CASSDSSRGGETQYF. The CDR3, as DNA: TGCGCCAGCAGTGATAGTTCCAGGGGCGGGGAGACCCAGTACTTC.

The CDR3 DNA is TGTGCCAGCATGGACGGGCTGGGAAACATTCAGTACTTC. Its protein is CASMDGLGNIQYF. The chain recombines TRBV2 with TRBJ2-4; D unclear. V was clipped by 7 bases and J by 6 bases, with 13 bases between them. Germline lookup yields CDR1 SNHLY and CDR2 FYNNEI. There are 13 residues in the CDR3. Full variable domain (missing parts from reference TRBV2 and TRBJ2-4): EPEVTQTPSHQVTQMGQEVILRCVPISNHLYFYWYRQILGQKVEFLVSFYNNEISEKSEIFDDQFSVERPDGSNFTLKIRSTKLEDSAMYFCASMDGLGNIQYFGAGTRLSVL.

The V call is TRBV5-1, the J call TRBJ2-3; D is unresolved. The CDR3 contains 13 residues. Trimming stripped 4 bases from V and 6 bases from J, with 12 bases between. Germline CDR1 SGHRS, CDR2 YFSETQ. This chain's CDR3 is CASSSLPVDTQYF. DNA of the CDR3: TGCGCCAGCAGCAGTCTCCCGGTTGATACGCAGTATTTT.

With respect to this clonotype: At one end the junction does not follow the germline gene, possibly because of a read error. The J gene is TRBJ2-1, the V gene TRBV10-3; maybe TRBD2 (5 bases). In germline, CDR1 is ENHRY, CDR2 SYGVKD. The CDR3 totals 13 residues. Here the CDR3 DNA reads TGTGCCAGCAGTTTAGCCGGAGGAACTGAGCAGTTCTTC. The encoded protein is CASSLAGGTEQFF.

The V gene is TRBV7-2, the J gene TRBJ2-1, with D possibly being TRBD1 or TRBD2 (5 bases each). Trimming cost V 6 bases and J 7 bases, with 10 bases left between them. The CDR3 is 12 residues long. Looked up from germline, CDR1 is SGHTA and CDR2 is FQGNSA. CDR3 sequence reads: CASREAGNEQFF. The DNA for the CDR3 is TGTGCCAGCAGGGAGGCAGGGAATGAGCAGTTCTTC.

The rearrangement links TRBV20-1 to TRBJ1-2; D not resolved. This CDR3 is 11 amino acids long. V gave up 3 bases and J gave up 6 bases, with 8 bases separating them. Germline CDR1 DFQATT, CDR2 SNEGSKA (reference sequence). The DNA of the CDR3 is TGCAGTGCTAGTCGCTCCAATGGCTACACCTTC. It specifies CSASRSNGYTF.